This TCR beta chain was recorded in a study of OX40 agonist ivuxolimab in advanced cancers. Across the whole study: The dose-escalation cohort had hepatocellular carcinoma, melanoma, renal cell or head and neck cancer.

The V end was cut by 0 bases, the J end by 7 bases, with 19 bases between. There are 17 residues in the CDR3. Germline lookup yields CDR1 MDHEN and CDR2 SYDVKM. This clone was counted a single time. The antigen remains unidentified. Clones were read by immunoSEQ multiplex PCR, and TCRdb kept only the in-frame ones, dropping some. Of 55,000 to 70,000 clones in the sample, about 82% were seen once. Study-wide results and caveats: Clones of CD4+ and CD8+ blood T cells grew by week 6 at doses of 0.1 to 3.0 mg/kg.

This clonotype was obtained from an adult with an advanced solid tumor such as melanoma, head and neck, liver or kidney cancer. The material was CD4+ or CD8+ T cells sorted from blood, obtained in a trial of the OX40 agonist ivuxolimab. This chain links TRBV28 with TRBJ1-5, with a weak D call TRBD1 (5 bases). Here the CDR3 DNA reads TGTGCCAGCAGTTTATGGCGGGGAGCGGGGCTGGGGCAGCCCCAGCATTTT. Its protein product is CASSLWRGAGLGQPQHF.